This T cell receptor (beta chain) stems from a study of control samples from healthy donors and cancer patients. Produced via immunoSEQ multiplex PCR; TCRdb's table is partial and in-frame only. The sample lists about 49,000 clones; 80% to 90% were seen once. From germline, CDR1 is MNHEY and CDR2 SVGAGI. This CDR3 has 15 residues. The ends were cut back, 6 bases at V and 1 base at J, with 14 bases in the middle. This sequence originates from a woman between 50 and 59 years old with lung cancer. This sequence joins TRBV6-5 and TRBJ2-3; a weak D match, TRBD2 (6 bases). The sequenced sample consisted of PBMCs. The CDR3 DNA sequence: TGTGCCAGCAGCAGCGCGGGGATGCGCACAGATACGCAGTATTTT. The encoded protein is CASSSAGMRTDTQYF.